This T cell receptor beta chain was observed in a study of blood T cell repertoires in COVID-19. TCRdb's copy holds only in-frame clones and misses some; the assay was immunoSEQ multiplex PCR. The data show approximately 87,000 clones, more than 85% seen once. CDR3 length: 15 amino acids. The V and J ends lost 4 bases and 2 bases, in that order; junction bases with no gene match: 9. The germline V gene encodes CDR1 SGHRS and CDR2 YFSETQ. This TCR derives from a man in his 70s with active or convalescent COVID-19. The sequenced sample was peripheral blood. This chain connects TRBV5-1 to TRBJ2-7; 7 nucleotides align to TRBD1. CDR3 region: CASSQGQRPPYEQYF. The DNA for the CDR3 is TGCGCCAGCAGCCAGGGACAGCGCCCTCCCTACGAGCAGTACTTC. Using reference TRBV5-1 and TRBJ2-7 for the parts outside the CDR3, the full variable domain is KAGVTQTPRYLIKTRGQQVTLSCSPISGHRSVSWYQQTPGQGLQFLFEYFSETQRNKGNFPGRFSGRQFSNSRSEMNVSTLELGDSALYLCASSQGQRPPYEQYFGPGTRLTVT.